Each of the 32 T cell receptor beta chains below was sequenced from the same sample in a study of siplizumab effects on memory and regulatory T cells. The repertoire was sequenced with immunoSEQ multiplex PCR; TCRdb's copy has only in-frame clones and lacks some. The sample includes tens of thousands of clones, approximately 88% seen only once; the top ten take roughly 0.25%. The specimen sequenced was naive CD4+ T cells sorted from blood. The receptors derive from a human donor in good health.

The chain couples TRBV5-4 to TRBJ2-3; TRBD2 matches 11 bases. Germline CDR1 SGHNT, CDR2 YYREEE (reference sequence). The CDR3 loop spans 17 amino acids. Trimming removed 0 bases from V and 7 bases from J; junction bases left unmatched: 10. Here the CDR3 reads CASSLGGLAGGGYTQYF. The DNA of the CDR3 is TGTGCCAGCAGCTTGGGCGGCCTAGCGGGGGGCGGCTATACGCAGTATTTT.

V and J are TRBV5-1 and TRBJ2-3; unclear D gene. The CDR3 has 15 amino acids. Per the germline V gene, CDR1 is SGHRS and CDR2 is YFSETQ. Trimming stripped 4 bases from V and 0 bases from J, with 12 bases between. Here the CDR3 DNA reads TGCGCCAGCAGCCCGAGAACGAGAAGCACAGATACGCAGTATTTT. Its translation is CASSPRTRSTDTQYF.

V gene TRBV4-1 combines with J gene TRBJ2-1; 11 nucleotides match TRBD2. Germline CDR1 and CDR2: MGHRA and YSYEKL. The CDR3 totals 16 residues. V shed 4 bases, J shed 6 bases, and the junction held 8 bases outside the gene matches. The CDR3 protein is CASSPTRLAGINEQFF. Written as DNA, the CDR3 is TGCGCCAGCAGCCCGACAAGACTAGCGGGGATCAATGAGCAGTTCTTC.

CDR3 sequence (DNA): TGTGCCAGCAGCACAAGAGGGGGTTGGTCCTACGAGCAGTACTTC. Translating gives CASSTRGGWSYEQYF. J is TRBJ2-7 and V is TRBV5-5, with D possibly TRBD1 on 6 matching bases. Per germline, CDR1 SGHKS and CDR2 YYEKEE (reference sequence). Trimming cost V 4 bases and J 1 base, with 15 bases left between them. This CDR3 contains 15 residues.

This chain joins TRBV19 and TRBJ2-7, with 8 positions matching TRBD1. From germline, CDR1 is LNHDA and CDR2 SQIVND (reference sequence). The CDR3 is made up of 14 amino acids. With V trimmed by 5 bases and J by 2 bases, 5 bases remained unmatched. In DNA form, the CDR3 reads TGTGCCAGTAGTCCGCGGACAGGGCCCTACGAGCAGTACTTC. Its translation is CASSPRTGPYEQYF.

The rearrangement links TRBV4-1 to TRBJ2-7; perhaps TRBD2 as D (5 bases). V dropped 7 bases and J dropped 0 bases, with 13 bases sitting between them. Germline V gene sequence: CDR1 MGHRA, CDR2 YSYEKL. CDR3 length: 14 residues. CDR3 loop: CASKSGTLSYEQYF. The CDR3 DNA reads TGCGCCAGCAAGAGCGGCACCCTCTCCTACGAGCAGTACTTC.

The chain joins TRBV18 to TRBJ2-7, with D perhaps TRBD2 (6 bases). The CDR3 runs 18 residues. Germline lookup yields CDR1 KGHSH and CDR2 LQKENI. Trimming took off 6 bases at V and 3 bases at J, with 27 bases between the two ends. The chain's CDR3 is CASSQFQLTAGNYYEQYF. CDR3 nucleotides: TGTGCCAGCTCGCAATTTCAGCTCACGGCGGGGAATTACTACGAGCAGTACTTC.

This rearrangement joins TRBV27 to TRBJ2-7; 7 nucleotides agree with TRBD1. The CDR3 covers 15 residues. With 4 bases clipped from V and 2 bases from J, the junction kept 8 bases outside the gene matches. Germline CDR1 MNHEY, CDR2 SMNVEV (reference sequence). Written as DNA, the CDR3 is TGTGCCAGCAGTTACGGACAGGTGCTCCCCTACGAGCAGTACTTC. This translates into CASSYGQVLPYEQYF.

The genes are TRBV16 and TRBJ2-6; 10 bases align to TRBD1. Germline V gene lookup returns CDR1 KGHSY and CDR2 FQNENV. J was trimmed by 0 bases and V by 5 bases; bases with no gene match: 7. The CDR3 sequence is 18 residues long. The CDR3 here is CASSEGTGVFSGANVLTF. The CDR3 DNA reads as TGTGCCAGCAGCGAGGGGACAGGGGTTTTCTCTGGGGCCAACGTCCTGACTTTC.

This chain links TRBV5-1 with TRBJ2-7, with 7 bases identical to TRBD1. The germline gives CDR1 SGHRS, CDR2 YFSETQ. V lost 4 bases and J lost 9; bases outside the gene matches: 10. The CDR3 is made up of 13 amino acids. The CDR3 protein is CASSQQGNSGQYF. Written as DNA, the CDR3 is TGCGCCAGCAGCCAACAGGGGAATTCCGGGCAGTACTTC.

The genes are TRBV14 and TRBJ1-2; TRBD1 is a possible D gene (5 bases). The germline gives CDR1 SGHDN, CDR2 FVKESK. The CDR3 sequence is 15 residues long. Between the trimmed V and J ends, which lost 4 bases and 3 bases, there was a span of 15 bases. CDR3 nucleotide sequence: TGTGCCAGCAGCCCAAGACAGACGAGTTACTATGGCTACACCTTC. Its protein product is CASSPRQTSYYGYTF.

This clone came up a few times. The chain employs TRBV10-1 and TRBJ1-5; 9 bases agree with TRBD1. This CDR3 contains 15 residues. Germline V gene data show CDR1 as WNHNN and CDR2 as SYGVQD (reference sequence). V lost 6 bases to trimming and J lost 3 bases; unmatched junction nucleotides: 6. This chain's CDR3 is CASSRQGEDNQPQHF. In DNA form, the CDR3 reads TGCGCCAGCAGCAGACAGGGGGAAGACAATCAGCCCCAGCATTTT.

This clone has only one observation. The genes are TRBV4-1 and TRBJ2-5, with 8 bases matching TRBD1. With 3 bases clipped from V and 2 bases from J, the junction kept 2 bases outside the gene matches. The CDR3 length is 14 residues. In germline, CDR1 is MGHRA, CDR2 YSYEKL. For the CDR3, the DNA is TGCGCCAGCAGCCATTGGGACAGGCAAGAGACCCAGTACTTC. Translation gives CASSHWDRQETQYF.

This sequence joins TRBV18 and TRBJ2-7; TRBD2 agrees at 9 bases. CDR1 is KGHSH and CDR2 is LQKENI in the germline V gene. This CDR3 is built from 15 residues. Trimming at V came to 2 bases and at J to 1 base, leaving 3 bases not matched to a gene. CDR3 sequence reads: CASSPTSGYSYEQYF. The CDR3 DNA follows: TGTGCCAGCTCACCAACTAGCGGGTATTCCTACGAGCAGTACTTC.

The CDR3, as DNA: TGTGCCAGCTCACCGACAGGGGGCCTAACCTACGAGCAGTACTTC. This codes for CASSPTGGLTYEQYF. The gene calls are TRBV18 and TRBJ2-7, with TRBD1 matching 10 bases. The junction had 4 bases not matched to a gene; V was cut back by 3 bases and J by 2 bases. The CDR3 runs 15 residues. CDR1 and CDR2 from the germline V gene are KGHSH and LQKENI.

The chain joins TRBV5-1 to TRBJ1-3; TRBD1 matches at 7 bases. This CDR3 region has 16 residues. Germline assignment: CDR1 SGHRS and CDR2 YFSETQ. V shed 4 bases, J shed 0 bases, and the junction held 7 bases outside the gene matches. The CDR3 DNA is TGCGCCAGCAGCCGTGCTACAGGGGACTCTGGAAACACCATATATTTT. It translates to CASSRATGDSGNTIYF.

The rearrangement uses TRBV6-1 and TRBJ2-7, with D possibly matching TRBD1 (6 bases). Germline assignment: CDR1 MNHNS and CDR2 SASEGT. The V and J ends lost 6 bases and 3 bases respectively, with 18 bases between them. There are 15 residues in the CDR3. The CDR3 protein is CASRPGGDTRYEQYF. The CDR3 nucleotides read TGTGCCAGCAGGCCTGGGGGCGACACCCGCTACGAGCAGTACTTC.

CDR3 DNA: TGCAGCGTTGTCAGTTCTGGGGCCAACGTCCTGACTTTC. It encodes CSVVSSGANVLTF. This chain links TRBV29-1 with TRBJ2-6; D is unclear. The length of the CDR3 is 13 residues. Deletions cut 4 bases from V and 1 base from J, with 5 bases between. The germline V gene encodes CDR1 SQVTM and CDR2 ANQGSEA.

The chain has TRBV10-3 and TRBJ1-1, with D tentatively TRBD1 (6 bases). Germline V lookup: CDR1 ENHRY, CDR2 SYGVKD. The CDR3 consists of 14 residues. V was clipped by 0 bases and J by 4 bases, with 9 bases between them. CDR3 sequence reads: CAISESRQATEAFF. CDR3 DNA: TGTGCCATCAGTGAGTCTCGACAGGCCACTGAAGCTTTCTTT.

This clone came up a few times. The chain links TRBV30 to TRBJ1-1; no definite D call. Germline V gene sequence: CDR1 GTSNPN, CDR2 SVGIG (reference sequence). CDR3 length equals 13 residues. Trimming pared 5 bases from V and 11 bases from J, leaving 21 bases between. DNA of the CDR3: TGTGCCTGGGGGCATGGACCCCCATCGGTGGCTTTCTTT. Translation: CAWGHGPPSVAFF.

This chain joins TRBV19 and TRBJ1-1, with D tentatively TRBD1 (5 bases). V was trimmed by 6 bases and J by 5 bases, leaving 19 bases between them. The CDR3 is 15 residues long. CDR1 and CDR2 (germline): LNHDA, SQIVND (reference sequence). CDR3 nucleotides: TGTGCCAGTAGCCAACAGGCGGGGAAGGGAACTGAAGCTTTCTTT. Translated, it gives CASSQQAGKGTEAFF.

The chain recombines TRBV15 with TRBJ2-5, with D tentatively TRBD2 (6 bases). This CDR3 is built from 17 residues. Per germline, CDR1 LNHNV and CDR2 YYDKDF (reference sequence). V gave up 0 bases and J gave up 5 bases, with 19 bases separating them. The CDR3, as DNA: TGTGCCACCAGCAGAGATCTCGGGACTTTTTCGTTGGAGACCCAGTACTTC. Its protein is CATSRDLGTFSLETQYF.

The chain links TRBV7-2 to TRBJ2-7, with D unclear. Germline assignment: CDR1 SGHTA and CDR2 FQGNSA. CDR3 size: 11 residues. The ends were cut back, 8 bases at V and 4 bases at J, with 9 bases in the middle. CDR3 DNA: TGTGCCAGCCGGAATTCTTACGAGCAGTACTTC. It is translated as CASRNSYEQYF.

This clone showed up just a few times. V is TRBV6-5 and J is TRBJ2-7; perhaps TRBD1 as D (5 bases). CDR1 and CDR2 (germline): MNHEY, SVGAGI. This CDR3 spans 14 amino acids. The ends were cut back, 0 bases at V and 2 bases at J, with 8 bases in the middle. CDR3 in amino acids: CASSYSPGPYEQYF. Here the CDR3 DNA reads TGTGCCAGCAGTTACTCGCCAGGGCCCTACGAGCAGTACTTC.

The chain links TRBV6-1 to TRBJ1-5, with D perhaps TRBD1 (6 bases). With 5 bases removed from V and 5 bases from J, the gap between germline ends came to 10 bases. Germline CDR1 and CDR2: MNHNS and SASEGT. CDR3 length: 13 amino acids. The CDR3 is CASSIQGDQPQHF. The CDR3 coding sequence is TGTGCCAGCAGTATACAGGGAGATCAGCCCCAGCATTTT.

The chain is built from TRBV10-3 and TRBJ1-1; perhaps TRBD1 as D (6 bases). V lost 3 bases and J 6 bases, leaving 14 bases between the germline ends. CDR1 is ENHRY, CDR2 SYGVKD, per germline. This CDR3 contains 14 residues. This chain's CDR3 is CAISENRDIAEAFF. CDR3 in DNA: TGTGCCATCAGTGAAAACAGGGATATCGCTGAAGCTTTCTTT.

The chain carries TRBV27 and TRBJ2-3; 7 positions match TRBD1. This CDR3 region has 14 residues. Trimming at V came to 5 bases and at J to 4 bases, leaving 6 bases not matched to a gene. Germline CDR1 reads MNHEY; CDR2 reads SMNVEV (reference sequence). The DNA of the CDR3 is TGTGCCAGCAGTCACAATCAGGGGGCAGATACGCAGTATTTT. As protein: CASSHNQGADTQYF.

V gene TRBV11-3 combines with J gene TRBJ2-1, with D perhaps assigned TRBD1 or TRBD2 (5 bases each). Looked up from germline, CDR1 is SGHNT and CDR2 is YENEEA. The length of the CDR3 is 14 residues. Trimming shortened V by 4 bases and J by 7 bases, and 14 bases separated the two germline ends. CDR3 nucleotide sequence: TGTGCCAGCAGCTATAGGGGACCTTCAAATGAGCAGTTCTTC. This encodes CASSYRGPSNEQFF. The full variable domain, rest sourced from reference TRBV11-3 and TRBJ2-1, is EAGVVQSPRYKIIEKKQPVAFWCNPISGHNTLYWYLQNLGQGPELLIRYENEEAVDDSQLPKDRFSAERLKGVDSTLKIQPAELGDSAVYLCASSYRGPSNEQFFGPGTRLTVL.

J is TRBJ2-3 and V is TRBV2; 11 bases line up with TRBD2. CDR1 is SNHLY, CDR2 FYNNEI, per germline. This CDR3 region has 14 residues. The junction had 5 bases not matched to a gene; V was cut back by 8 bases and J by 4 bases. CDR3 protein: CASSLAGGADTQYF. In nucleotides, the CDR3 is TGTGCCAGCTCGTTAGCGGGGGGGGCAGATACGCAGTATTTT.

The chain carries TRBV4-1 and TRBJ2-1; D is unclear. V was pared by 1 base and J by 0 bases, with 7 bases between. Germline lookup yields CDR1 MGHRA and CDR2 YSYEKL. The CDR3 has 15 residues. In nucleotides, the CDR3 is TGCGCCAGCAGCCAAGTCCCAAGCTCCTACAATGAGCAGTTCTTC. As protein: CASSQVPSSYNEQFF.

The CDR3 spells CASSLAGVSYNEQFF. CDR3 bases: TGTGCCAGCAGCTTAGCAGGGGTAAGCTACAATGAGCAGTTCTTC. This chain links TRBV11-2 with TRBJ2-1; a possible D gene is TRBD1 (6 bases). The germline V gene encodes CDR1 SGHAT and CDR2 FQNNGV. The CDR3 runs 15 residues. Trimming took off 1 base at V and 3 bases at J, with 10 bases between the two ends.

The gene calls are TRBV18 and TRBJ1-2; D remains unclear. This CDR3 has 14 residues. Trimming stripped 2 bases from V and 2 bases from J, with 9 bases between. In germline, CDR1 is KGHSH, CDR2 LQKENI. The CDR3 reads CASSPRAPNYGYTF. The CDR3 DNA reads as TGTGCCAGCTCACCAAGGGCACCCAACTATGGCTACACCTTC.